These 21 T cell receptor beta chains were all obtained from the same sample, sequenced in a study of OX40 agonist ivuxolimab in advanced cancers. The receptor library was made with the immunoSEQ multiplex PCR assay. The immuneACCESS repertoire file appears here via TCRdb, limited to in-frame rearrangements. These files lack a portion of the clones; in checked studies, under half of the deficit traces to unresolved V genes, and the cause of the others is not known. The sample yields 60,000 to 65,000 clones; roughly nine tenths were counted once. The ten largest clones represent around 2% of the sample. This material consisted of CD4+ or CD8+ T cells sorted from blood, taken in a trial of the OX40 agonist ivuxolimab. These receptors came from an adult with an advanced solid tumor such as melanoma, head and neck, liver or kidney cancer.

This chain connects TRBV19 to TRBJ1-4; maybe TRBD1 (6 bases). With 4 bases removed from V and 0 bases from J, the gap between germline ends came to 9 bases. Germline CDR1 is LNHDA and CDR2 is SQIVND (reference sequence). The CDR3 runs to 15 residues. The CDR3 bases are TGTGCCAGTAGTAACGGACAGACAACTAATGAAAAACTGTTTTTT. This codes for CASSNGQTTNEKLFF. The variable domain in full, completed from reference TRBV19 and TRBJ1-4, reads DGGITQSPKYLFRKEGQNVTLSCEQNLNHDAMYWYRQDPGQGLRLIYYSQIVNDFQKGDIAEGYSVSREKKESFPLTVTSAQKNPTAFYLCASSNGQTTNEKLFFGSGTQLSVL.

The chain carries TRBV28 and TRBJ2-7; 7 nucleotides line up with TRBD2. Germline V CDR1 and CDR2: MDHEN, SYDVKM. The CDR3 spans 15 residues. The trim removed 3 bases at V and 4 bases at J, leaving 9 bases unmatched. CDR3: CASSFRGTIPYEQYF. CDR3 nucleotide sequence: TGTGCCAGCAGTTTTAGAGGGACTATACCATACGAGCAGTACTTC.

This clone is a singleton in its sample. V gene TRBV10-3 combines with J gene TRBJ2-3; TRBD2 is a possible D gene (5 bases). The V end lost 2 bases, the J end lost 2 bases, and 11 bases lay between the germline ends. CDR3 length: 15 residues. Per the germline V gene, CDR1 is ENHRY and CDR2 is SYGVKD. The CDR3 reads CAISEPGLSTDTQYF. The CDR3 DNA sequence: TGTGCCATCAGTGAGCCTGGACTTTCCACAGATACGCAGTATTTT.

The chain employs TRBV18 and TRBJ2-7, with D possibly being TRBD2 (5 bases). Trimming removed 6 bases from V and 0 bases from J, with 15 bases in between. This CDR3 is built from 15 residues. CDR1 and CDR2 from the germline V gene are KGHSH and LQKENI. CDR3 amino acids: CASSAAQGSSYEQYF. The CDR3 DNA sequence: TGTGCCAGCTCCGCCGCCCAAGGGAGCTCCTACGAGCAGTACTTC.

V is TRBV5-4 and J is TRBJ1-2; D is uncertain. Germline V gene sequence: CDR1 SGHNT, CDR2 YYREEE (reference sequence). The CDR3 contains 13 residues. Between the trimmed V and J ends, which lost 0 bases and 3 bases, there was a span of 6 bases. The CDR3 DNA follows: TGTGCCAGCAGCTTGGATTTAGACTATGGCTACACCTTC. It encodes CASSLDLDYGYTF.

V gene TRBV28 combines with J gene TRBJ2-2; 7 positions agree with TRBD1. Germline CDR1 reads MDHEN; CDR2 reads SYDVKM. With V trimmed by 5 bases and J by 0 bases, 6 bases remained unmatched. This CDR3 has 16 amino acids. CDR3 loop: CASSGLGGSNTGELFF. The CDR3 region has the DNA TGTGCCAGCAGTGGGTTAGGGGGCTCGAACACCGGGGAGCTGTTTTTT. Full variable domain (remainder filled in from reference TRBV28 and TRBJ2-2): DVKVTQSSRYLVKRTGEKVFLECVQDMDHENMFWYRQDPGLGLRLIYFSYDVKMKEKGDIPEGYSVSREKKERFSLILESASTNQTSMYLCASSGLGGSNTGELFFGEGSRLTVL.

This clone has only a few counts. The chain links TRBV10-3 to TRBJ1-3, with D uncertain. Germline V gives CDR1 ENHRY, CDR2 SYGVKD. V shed 6 bases and J shed 2 bases, with 8 bases lying between them. The CDR3 extends over 13 amino acids. The CDR3 loop is CAIRFGAGNTIYF. The CDR3 nucleotides read TGTGCCATCAGGTTTGGGGCTGGAAACACCATATATTTT.

This clone was seen only once. The chain uses TRBV19 and TRBJ1-2; 9 positions match TRBD1. The CDR3 runs 12 residues. Germline V gene lookup returns CDR1 LNHDA and CDR2 SQIVND (reference sequence). J gave up 10 bases and V 5 bases, and 5 bases lay outside the gene matches. CDR3 residues: CASSGQGRFYTF. The CDR3 region has the DNA TGTGCCAGTAGTGGACAGGGGCGCTTCTACACCTTC.

The V and J genes are TRBV2 and TRBJ2-3; a weak D match, TRBD1 (6 bases). The CDR3 consists of 17 residues. V lost 6 bases and J 5 bases, leaving 24 bases between the germline ends. The germline V gene has CDR1 SNHLY and CDR2 FYNNEI. The CDR3 DNA reads as TGTGCCAGCAGCCTTTTTAGGGGGACGGAGCCCCAAGATACGCAGTATTTT. This codes for CASSLFRGTEPQDTQYF. The entire variable domain, with the rest obtained from reference TRBV2 and TRBJ2-3, is as follows: EPEVTQTPSHQVTQMGQEVILRCVPISNHLYFYWYRQILGQKVEFLVSFYNNEISEKSEIFDDQFSVERPDGSNFTLKIRSTKLEDSAMYFCASSLFRGTEPQDTQYFGPGTRLTVL.

V usage is TRBV5-4 and J usage is TRBJ2-5, with D perhaps matching TRBD1 or TRBD2 (5 bases each). This CDR3 comprises 14 residues. Germline CDR1 SGHNT, CDR2 YYREEE (reference sequence). Trimming left V 4 bases short and J 5 bases short, with 15 bases between. CDR3 residues: CASSGARGGETQYF. The DNA for the CDR3 is TGTGCCAGCAGCGGAGCACGGGGCGGTGAGACCCAGTACTTC.

The V call is TRBV7-8, the J call TRBJ1-1; the match to TRBD1 covers 9 bases. With 5 bases clipped from V and 11 bases from J, the junction kept 6 bases outside the gene matches. Germline V gene sequence: CDR1 SGHVS, CDR2 FQNEAQ. The CDR3 spans 12 residues. The CDR3 sequence: CASSPRTGEAFF. CDR3 nucleotides: TGTGCCAGCAGCCCGAGGACAGGGGAGGCTTTCTTT.

The rearrangement uses TRBV29-1 and TRBJ1-1, with a possible D match to TRBD1 (6 bases). The germline CDR1 and CDR2 sequences are SQVTM and ANQGSEA. V was cut by 8 bases and J by 7 bases, with 17 bases left in between. There are 12 residues in the CDR3. The CDR3 sequence is CSFHRDINEAFF. CDR3 bases: TGCAGCTTCCACCGGGACATCAATGAAGCTTTCTTT.

This clone was observed a handful of times. The rearrangement uses TRBV7-9 and TRBJ2-1; no reliable D call. V was trimmed by 2 bases and J by 8 bases, leaving 4 bases between them. Germline V gene data show CDR1 as SEHNR and CDR2 as FQNEAQ (reference sequence). This CDR3 comprises 11 residues. The CDR3 DNA reads TGTGCCAGCAGCTTACTCGATGAGCAGTTCTTC. It is translated as CASSLLDEQFF.

This clone was picked up one time. This rearrangement joins TRBV6-5 to TRBJ2-2, with 7 bases lining up with TRBD1. The V gene end was trimmed by 6 bases and the J gene end by 6 bases; junction bases not matched to a gene: 7. Germline CDR1 reads MNHEY; CDR2 reads SVGAGI. CDR3 size: 14 residues. The CDR3 bases are TGTGCCAGCAGATCGACAGGGAGTCCCGGGGAGCTGTTTTTT. This sequence encodes CASRSTGSPGELFF.

This clone was seen a few times. The CDR3 region is CSDTGETEAFF. For the CDR3, the DNA is TGCAGTGATACAGGGGAGACTGAAGCTTTCTTT. The chain employs TRBV20-1 and TRBJ1-1, with 7 positions matching TRBD1. Germline CDR1 and CDR2: DFQATT and SNEGSKA (reference sequence). Germline trimming cut 7 bases from V and 5 bases from J; bases unmatched to any gene: 4. The CDR3 sequence is 11 residues long.

V gene TRBV28 combines with J gene TRBJ1-1; possible D gene TRBD1, 6 bases. From germline, CDR1 is MDHEN and CDR2 SYDVKM. Trimming stripped 5 bases from V and 3 bases from J, with 16 bases between. This CDR3 spans 15 amino acids. The CDR3 coding sequence is TGTGCCAGCAGTCCCTCACTGGACAGCTACACTGAAGCTTTCTTT. Its protein product is CASSPSLDSYTEAFF.

The V call is TRBV7-3, the J call TRBJ1-1, with D perhaps TRBD1 (6 bases). CDR3 length equals 14 residues. Germline CDR1 is SGHTA and CDR2 is FQGTGA. V was pared by 2 bases and J by 1 base, with 8 bases between. The CDR3 region is CASSLAGANTEAFF. The CDR3 nucleotides read TGTGCCAGCAGCTTAGCAGGGGCGAACACTGAAGCTTTCTTT.

The chain recombines TRBV5-8 with TRBJ1-1; D unclear. The CDR3 totals 12 residues. The germline V gene has CDR1 SGHTS and CDR2 YDEGEE. Trimming stripped 0 bases from V and 5 bases from J, with 5 bases between. The CDR3 coding sequence is TGTGCCAGCAGCTTGGGGGTTACTGAAGCTTTCTTT. Protein sequence: CASSLGVTEAFF.

V and J are TRBV2 and TRBJ2-1; D remains ambiguous. Trimming stripped 2 bases from V and 12 bases from J, with 14 bases between. Per germline, CDR1 SNHLY and CDR2 FYNNEI. The CDR3 contains 13 residues. CDR3 nucleotide sequence: TGTGCCAGCAGTGAAAACGGCGTCAGGCGGCAGTTCTTC. This codes for CASSENGVRRQFF.

The rearrangement joins TRBV19 to TRBJ1-5, with a weak D call TRBD1 (5 bases). The CDR3 length is 18 residues. Germline V gene lookup returns CDR1 LNHDA and CDR2 SQIVND (reference sequence). The V and J ends lost 5 bases and 0 bases respectively, with 20 bases between them. The CDR3 is CASSSLPGPIYSNQPQHF. Written as DNA, the CDR3 is TGTGCCAGTAGTTCGCTTCCGGGACCTATTTATAGCAATCAGCCCCAGCATTTT.

V is TRBV27 and J is TRBJ1-1; D may be TRBD1 (6 bases). Trimming removed 2 bases at V and 5 bases at J, with 12 bases between. The germline V gene has CDR1 MNHEY and CDR2 SMNVEV (reference sequence). The CDR3 length is 14 residues. CDR3: CASSLRRGWTEAFF. The CDR3 DNA sequence: TGTGCCAGCAGTTTAAGAAGGGGGTGGACTGAAGCTTTCTTT.